Given below is one T cell receptor (beta chain) in context. Its antigen is currently unknown. Germline V gives CDR1 MNHEY, CDR2 SVGAGI. The CDR3 covers 15 residues. Trimming shortened V by 0 bases and J by 2 bases, and 8 bases separated the two germline ends. This specimen belongs to a study of cytomegalovirus exposure and HLA in healthy donors. Overall study results and limits: One later analysis, an examination of the 120 validation repertoires, found that first-cohort TCR clusters tended to co-occur in them. There were some public TCRs occurring in many donors, but most TCR sequences were rare. Reports described diagnosis of cytomegalovirus status by the classifier as highly specific and sensitive.

The donors were part of the validation cohort of 120 subjects. That cohort was separate from the first cohort, which comprised 700 or so subjects. The data were produced by immunoSEQ multiplex PCR, yet TCRdb's version contains in-frame clones alone and is incomplete. The repertoire holds about 110,000 clones, with 88% as singletons. V usage is TRBV6-5 and J usage is TRBJ2-1; D ambiguous. The specimen was PBMCs. The source is a woman in her twenties or thirties in good health and CMV-seropositive. The DNA of the CDR3 is TGTGCCAGCAGTTACTCGACTGGCACCTACAATGAGCAGTTCTTC. It codes for CASSYSTGTYNEQFF.